Shown below are 10 T cell receptor beta chains from a single sample sequenced in a study of somatic mutations in cytotoxic T cells in rheumatoid arthritis. TCRdb's table, derived via immunoSEQ multiplex PCR, lists solely in-frame clones and lacks some. This sample yields 20,000 or so clones, of which over 75% are seen a single time; about 14% belongs to the top ten. Sequenced sample: CD8+ T cells sorted from blood. The receptors were sampled from an adult with rheumatoid arthritis.

J is TRBJ2-6 and V is TRBV5-5; D gene unclear. V lost 6 bases to trimming and J lost 1 base, with 8 bases between them. CDR1 is SGHKS, CDR2 YYEKEE, per germline (reference sequence). The CDR3 spans 14 residues. The chain's CDR3 is CASTTASGANVLTF. CDR3 nucleotides: TGTGCCAGCACCACCGCATCTGGGGCCAACGTCCTGACTTTC.

The chain joins TRBV9 to TRBJ2-1; 10 nucleotides agree with TRBD1. The V and J ends lost 0 bases and 5 bases, in that order; junction bases with no gene match: 5. The CDR3 runs to 16 residues. From germline, CDR1 is SGDLS and CDR2 YYNGEE. The DNA of the CDR3 is TGTGCCAGCAGCGTAGATGACAGGGGGCTTGACAATGAGCAGTTCTTC. This sequence encodes CASSVDDRGLDNEQFF.

This clone turned up a few times. The chain joins TRBV5-5 to TRBJ2-7, with D possibly being TRBD1 (6 bases). Trimming removed 1 base at V and 4 bases at J, with 18 bases between. The CDR3 sequence is 16 residues long. Germline V gives CDR1 SGHKS, CDR2 YYEKEE (reference sequence). The DNA for the CDR3 is TGTGCCAGCAGCTTGTGGGGCGAACAGGGAGTATACGAGCAGTACTTC. This codes for CASSLWGEQGVYEQYF.

The chain recombines TRBV27 with TRBJ2-7; D call uncertain. V shed 3 bases and J shed 1 base, with 7 bases lying between them. CDR3 length: 13 amino acids. The germline gives CDR1 MNHEY, CDR2 SMNVEV (reference sequence). CDR3 in amino acids: CASSFTVSYEQYF. As DNA, the CDR3 is TGTGCCAGCAGTTTCACAGTTTCCTACGAGCAGTACTTC.

The rearrangement links TRBV30 to TRBJ2-1, with TRBD2 matching over 8 bases. The CDR3 has 15 residues. Trimming cost V 0 bases and J 4 bases; bases outside gene matches: 5. Germline assignment: CDR1 GTSNPN and CDR2 SVGIG (reference sequence). The CDR3 DNA follows: TGTGCCTGGAGTGTCGGTGGGACTAGATACAATGAGCAGTTCTTC. Residues: CAWSVGGTRYNEQFF.

This chain joins TRBV27 and TRBJ1-4; tentative D call: TRBD1 (5 bases). The CDR3 is made up of 16 amino acids. Germline V gene data show CDR1 as MNHEY and CDR2 as SMNVEV (reference sequence). V lost 5 bases to trimming and J lost 0 bases, with 13 bases between them. The CDR3 nucleotides read TGTGCCAGCAGTACCCGAGACAGCTCAACTAATGAAAAACTGTTTTTT. This gives the protein CASSTRDSSTNEKLFF.

The chain combines TRBV7-6 with TRBJ1-1; no clear D. CDR3 length equals 16 residues. In germline, CDR1 is SGHVS, CDR2 FNYEAQ. V gave up 5 bases and J gave up 3 bases, with 19 bases separating them. The CDR3 loop reads CASSPRPEREHTEAFF. CDR3 nucleotide sequence: TGTGCCAGCAGCCCCCGACCCGAAAGGGAGCACACTGAAGCTTTCTTT.

The rearrangement uses TRBV7-9 and TRBJ2-3; D ambiguous. The length of the CDR3 is 12 residues. Germline loops: CDR1 SEHNR, CDR2 FQNEAQ (reference sequence). Trimming removed 8 bases from V and 5 bases from J, with 11 bases in between. The DNA of the CDR3 is TGTGCCAGCGAGCCCACCCGAGATACGCAGTATTTT. It is translated as CASEPTRDTQYF.

The chain is built from TRBV6-5 and TRBJ2-7, with D possibly being TRBD1 (5 bases). The CDR3 is 14 residues long. V gave up 6 bases and J gave up 4 bases, with 16 bases separating them. From germline, CDR1 is MNHEY and CDR2 SVGAGI. The CDR3 DNA sequence: TGTGCCAGCAGGCGGCCGGACACCGTTTACGAGCAGTACTTC. Protein: CASRRPDTVYEQYF.

This sequence joins TRBV10-3 and TRBJ2-2; possible D gene TRBD2, 6 bases. Trimming cost V 0 bases and J 3 bases, with 17 bases left between them. The CDR3 totals 18 residues. In germline, CDR1 is ENHRY, CDR2 SYGVKD. This chain's CDR3 is CAISESVQGGRDTGELFF. CDR3 nucleotides: TGTGCCATCAGTGAGTCCGTTCAGGGAGGACGGGACACCGGGGAGCTGTTTTTT.